Shown below are 15 T cell receptor beta chains from a single sample sequenced in a study of cytomegalovirus exposure and HLA in healthy donors. Amplification used 60 Vbeta primers and 13 Jbeta primers. Only in-frame clones appear in the TCRdb table, and some are missing; sequencing was by immunoSEQ multiplex PCR. Among roughly 150,000 clones listed, about four fifths were seen once. Sequencing was done on a sample of PBMCs. Every receptor here comes from a man aged 25-45 years in good health and CMV-seronegative.

This rearrangement joins TRBV5-1 to TRBJ2-3; D may correspond to TRBD1 or TRBD2 (7 bases each). This CDR3 spans 14 amino acids. Trimming pared 4 bases from V and 6 bases from J, leaving 15 bases between. The germline V gene has CDR1 SGHRS and CDR2 YFSETQ. Here the CDR3 reads CASSLGGGMDTQYF. The CDR3 nucleotides read TGCGCCAGCAGCCTGGGAGGGGGCATGGATACGCAGTATTTT.

This rearrangement joins TRBV18 to TRBJ2-7; the match to TRBD2 covers 11 bases. The germline V gene encodes CDR1 KGHSH and CDR2 LQKENI. Trimming removed 5 bases from V and 2 bases from J; junction bases left unmatched: 5. This CDR3 contains 15 residues. Written as DNA, the CDR3 is TGTGCCAGCTCAGGGGGACTAGCGGACGCCTACGAGCAGTACTTC. It yields the protein CASSGGLADAYEQYF.

This clone appeared a single time. J is TRBJ2-1 and V is TRBV5-1; 11 nucleotides match TRBD2. The V and J ends lost 4 bases and 5 bases, in that order; junction bases with no gene match: 14. CDR1 SGHRS and CDR2 YFSETQ come from the germline V gene. The CDR3 runs to 18 residues. The CDR3 protein is CASSLPFSGRVGNNEQFF. The CDR3 DNA reads as TGCGCCAGCAGCCTACCCTTTAGCGGGAGGGTTGGGAACAATGAGCAGTTCTTC.

The rearrangement uses TRBV28 and TRBJ1-2, with 8 bases lining up with TRBD1. The CDR3 sequence is 14 residues long. Trimming at V came to 8 bases and at J to 6 bases, leaving 11 bases not matched to a gene. Germline CDR1 MDHEN, CDR2 SYDVKM. This chain's CDR3 is CASDNRRQGNGYTF. For the CDR3, the DNA is TGTGCCAGCGATAACCGGAGACAGGGGAATGGCTACACCTTC.

The rearrangement uses TRBV7-2 and TRBJ2-7; 8 nucleotides agree with TRBD2. The J segment lost 0 bases and the V segment lost 4 bases, leaving 5 bases of the junction unmatched. Per germline, CDR1 SGHTA and CDR2 FQGNSA. This CDR3 is 15 amino acids long. DNA of the CDR3: TGTGCCAGCAGCTCGGCCGGGACTAGCTCCTACGAGCAGTACTTC. It specifies CASSSAGTSSYEQYF.

This chain joins TRBV30 and TRBJ2-1; D may be TRBD1 (6 bases). V lost 7 bases and J 4 bases, leaving 23 bases between the germline ends. The germline V gene has CDR1 GTSNPN and CDR2 SVGIG (reference sequence). CDR3 length equals 16 residues. CDR3 loop: CASQLQGRSVYNEQFF. The CDR3 bases are TGTGCCTCACAACTACAGGGCCGATCGGTATACAATGAGCAGTTCTTC. Full variable domain (outside the CDR3, taken from reference TRBV30 and TRBJ2-1): SQTIHQWPATLVQPVGSPLSLECTVEGTSNPNLYWYRQAAGRGLQLLFYSVGIGQISSEVPQNLSASRPQDRQFILSSKKLLLSDSGFYLCASQLQGRSVYNEQFFGPGTRLTVL.

The rearrangement joins TRBV10-3 to TRBJ1-5; D unresolved. Germline assignment: CDR1 ENHRY and CDR2 SYGVKD. The ends were cut back, 3 bases at V and 3 bases at J, with 15 bases in the middle. CDR3 size: 16 residues. CDR3 coding DNA: TGTGCCATCAGTGATCTCGGAACAGACCACAATCAGCCCCAGCATTTT. This encodes CAISDLGTDHNQPQHF.

This clone was seen once. This chain uses TRBV5-4 with TRBJ2-1, with 7 bases that match TRBD2. Germline CDR1 is SGHNT and CDR2 is YYREEE (reference sequence). V lost 4 bases to trimming and J lost 7 bases; unmatched junction nucleotides: 5. The CDR3 loop spans 13 amino acids. This chain's CDR3 is CASSPRGVNEQFF. The DNA of the CDR3 is TGTGCCAGCAGCCCCCGGGGGGTAAATGAGCAGTTCTTC. The full variable domain, with the rest looked up from reference TRBV5-4 and TRBJ2-1, is ETGVTQSPTHLIKTRGQQVTLRCSSQSGHNTVSWYQQALGQGPQFIFQYYREEENGRGNFPPRFSGLQFPNYSSELNVNALELDDSALYLCASSPRGVNEQFFGPGTRLTVL.

The rearrangement joins TRBV7-9 to TRBJ2-6; perhaps TRBD2 as D (6 bases). The CDR3 totals 18 residues. CDR1 SEHNR and CDR2 FQNEAQ come from the germline V gene (reference sequence). V was pared by 6 bases and J by 0 bases, with 18 bases between. The CDR3 sequence is CASSKPGGTRSGANVLTF. CDR3 sequence (DNA): TGTGCCAGCAGTAAACCAGGCGGGACCCGCTCTGGGGCCAACGTCCTGACTTTC.

This clone was seen a few times. This chain connects TRBV11-2 to TRBJ2-7, with D unclear. The V gene lost 5 bases and the J gene lost 2 bases, with 7 bases spanning the gap. The CDR3 is made up of 12 amino acids. The V gene's germline CDR1 is SGHAT and CDR2 FQNNGV. Written as DNA, the CDR3 is TGTGCCAGCAGCCCCGGTCCCTACGAGCAGTACTTC. Its translation is CASSPGPYEQYF.

This clone was seen just once. The rearrangement uses TRBV4-1 and TRBJ2-2; a weak D match, TRBD1 (5 bases). The CDR3 contains 17 residues. The V end was cut by 1 base, the J end by 4 bases, with 16 bases between. The germline gives CDR1 MGHRA, CDR2 YSYEKL. The CDR3 reads CASSQVDMGLATGELFF. The CDR3, as DNA: TGCGCCAGCAGCCAAGTAGATATGGGGCTCGCCACCGGGGAGCTGTTTTTT.

The V and J genes are TRBV2 and TRBJ2-3; TRBD1 matches at 12 bases. CDR1 SNHLY and CDR2 FYNNEI come from the germline V gene. V shed 9 bases and J 4 bases; nucleotides not matched to a gene: 5. The CDR3 spans 14 residues. CDR3 nucleotide sequence: TGTGCCAGTGCGGGGACAGGGGGCCCAGATACGCAGTATTTT. It encodes CASAGTGGPDTQYF.

The genes are TRBV27 and TRBJ2-1, with 8 bases matching TRBD1. Germline V lookup: CDR1 MNHEY, CDR2 SMNVEV (reference sequence). This CDR3 is 14 amino acids long. The ends lost 6 bases at V and 5 bases at J; junction bases unmatched: 6. The CDR3 is CASSIGTGNNEQFF. CDR3 in DNA: TGTGCCAGCAGCATCGGGACAGGAAACAATGAGCAGTTCTTC.

The genes are TRBV7-8 and TRBJ2-1, with a tentative D call TRBD2 (5 bases). The V and J ends lost 5 bases and 0 bases respectively, with 14 bases between them. The CDR3 runs to 16 residues. Germline V CDR1 and CDR2: SGHVS, FQNEAQ. The CDR3 spells CASSLRTGSSYNEQFF. In DNA, the CDR3 is TGTGCCAGCAGCCTAAGGACGGGGAGCTCCTACAATGAGCAGTTCTTC.

V gene TRBV27 combines with J gene TRBJ2-3, with 10 bases aligning to TRBD2. The CDR3 runs 16 residues. CDR1 and CDR2 (germline): MNHEY, SMNVEV (reference sequence). V lost 5 bases, J lost 2 bases, and 7 bases stayed unmatched. The CDR3 coding sequence is TGTGCCAGCAGTCCACGGACTAGCGGATACACAGATACGCAGTATTTT. This translates into CASSPRTSGYTDTQYF.